Listed below are T cell receptor beta chains from one sample, sequenced in a study of cytomegalovirus exposure and HLA in healthy donors. Data came from immunoSEQ multiplex PCR; TCRdb stores just in-frame clones and leaves some out. The sample has 150,000 to 200,000 clones; 70% to 90% are singletons. The source material was PBMCs. These TCRs come from a man younger than 35 in good health and CMV-seropositive. The CDR3 runs from the conserved cysteine through the conserved F or W. The order of the fields is V gene, clone size, CDR3 protein. The listing skips clone size in some rows; elsewhere it reads once, few, many or a size class.

TRBV5-1 | . | CASSPRRQDNSYNEQFF
TRBV29-1 | . | CSVSAGGMGNEQFF
TRBV18 | . | CASSPRRGTDVQETQYF
TRBV7-9 | . | CASTPGASGGGAGELFF
TRBV5-1 | . | CASSLAGQGGAYEQYF
TRBV5-1 | once | CASKESGADTQYF
TRBV6-1 | . | CASSAGLEAFF
TRBV5-1 | . | CASSPGTGMTYGYTF
TRBV5-6 | few | CASRYVWDRTGENTEAFF
TRBV7-6 | . | CASSSWTGGTYEQYF
TRBV4-3 | . | CASSQERGSTEAFF
TRBV30 | . | CAWNNGGFHYEQYF
TRBV6-5 | . | CASIRRLEAFF
TRBV6-1 | . | CASTIDRGPGNTIYF
TRBV21-1 | . | CASSKQGAAYEQYF
TRBV5-4 | . | CASSLALDGGVAKNIQYF
TRBV19 | . | CASSIGRLGVEAFF
TRBV19 | . | CASRTGPYNSPLHF
TRBV5-3 | . | CARSFVQGAGGYGYTF
TRBV21-1 | . | CASHVGRNTGELFF
TRBV6-5 | . | CASRTVKHNSPLHF
TRBV9 | . | CASSVSGPSTDTQYF
TRBV12-2 | . | CASRLRGLQGSGNTIYF